This entry is about one T cell receptor (beta chain). The method was immunoSEQ multiplex PCR; TCRdb's version includes in-frame clones alone and lacks a portion of them. This table has 45,000 to 55,000 clones, 90% appearing once. The CDR3 totals 16 residues. Per the germline V gene, CDR1 is SGHTA and CDR2 is FQGTGA. Losses at the gene ends were 5 bases for V and 1 base for J; bases not matched to a gene: 3. This sample stems from a study of blood T cell repertoires in COVID-19. Study information: There were acute and convalescent COVID-19 samples, and they came from the United States, Italy and Spain. In each case, the material was cDNA or gDNA derived from T cells, B-cell-depleted T cells, or PBMCs.

The TCR comes from a woman aged 40 to 50 with active COVID-19. The V and J genes are TRBV7-3 and TRBJ2-2, with 11 bases fitting TRBD2. The sequencing input was peripheral blood. The CDR3 coding sequence is TGTGCCAGCAGCGCCACTAGCGGGGGGAACACCGGGGAGCTGTTTTTT. Its translation: CASSATSGGNTGELFF.